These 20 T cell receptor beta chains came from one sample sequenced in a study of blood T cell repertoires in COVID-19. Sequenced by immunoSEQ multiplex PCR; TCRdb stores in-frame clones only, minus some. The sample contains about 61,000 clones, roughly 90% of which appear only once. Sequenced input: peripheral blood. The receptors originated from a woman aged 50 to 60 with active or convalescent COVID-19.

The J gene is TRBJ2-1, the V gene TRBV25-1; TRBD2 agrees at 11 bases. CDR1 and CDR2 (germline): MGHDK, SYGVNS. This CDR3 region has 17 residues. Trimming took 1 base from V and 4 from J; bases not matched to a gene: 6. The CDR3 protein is CASSELGLADSYNEQFF. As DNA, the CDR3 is TGTGCCAGCAGTGAATTGGGACTAGCGGACTCATACAATGAGCAGTTCTTC.

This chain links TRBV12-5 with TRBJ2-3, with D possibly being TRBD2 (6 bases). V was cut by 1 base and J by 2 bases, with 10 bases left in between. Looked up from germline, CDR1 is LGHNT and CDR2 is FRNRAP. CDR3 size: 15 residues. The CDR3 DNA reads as TGTGCTAGTGGTTTGGGTGCGGGGCTCACAGATACGCAGTATTTT. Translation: CASGLGAGLTDTQYF.

The CDR3 DNA reads as TGTGCCAGTAGTTTGATGGACAGGGAAAAACTGTTTTTT. Protein: CASSLMDREKLFF. The chain is built from TRBV19 and TRBJ1-4; TRBD1 aligns across 7 bases. Looked up from germline, CDR1 is LNHDA and CDR2 is SQIVND (reference sequence). The junction had 5 bases not matched to a gene; V was cut back by 5 bases and J by 8 bases. The CDR3 totals 13 residues. The whole variable domain, remainder taken from reference TRBV19 and TRBJ1-4, is DGGITQSPKYLFRKEGQNVTLSCEQNLNHDAMYWYRQDPGQGLRLIYYSQIVNDFQKGDIAEGYSVSREKKESFPLTVTSAQKNPTAFYLCASSLMDREKLFFGSGTQLSVL.

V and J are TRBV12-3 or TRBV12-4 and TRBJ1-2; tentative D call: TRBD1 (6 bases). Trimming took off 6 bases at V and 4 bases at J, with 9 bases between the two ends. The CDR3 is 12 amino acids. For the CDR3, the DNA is TGTGCCAGCAGGGGGACATCCTATGGCTACACCTTC. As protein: CASRGTSYGYTF.

In DNA form, the CDR3 reads TGTGCCATCAGTGACCTTGGTAGCGGGACCTACAATGAGCAGTTCTTC. The encoded protein is CAISDLGSGTYNEQFF. J is TRBJ2-1 and V is TRBV10-3, with TRBD2 matching over 8 bases. The junction had 6 bases not matched to a gene; V was cut back by 3 bases and J by 2 bases. From germline, CDR1 is ENHRY and CDR2 SYGVKD. The CDR3 spans 16 residues.

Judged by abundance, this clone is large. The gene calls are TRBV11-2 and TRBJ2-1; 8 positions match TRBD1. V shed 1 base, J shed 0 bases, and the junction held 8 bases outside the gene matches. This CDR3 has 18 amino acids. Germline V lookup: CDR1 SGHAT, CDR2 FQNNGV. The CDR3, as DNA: TGTGCCAGCAGCTTAGTGTTCGGTACAGGGGGCTCCTACAATGAGCAGTTCTTC. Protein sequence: CASSLVFGTGGSYNEQFF.

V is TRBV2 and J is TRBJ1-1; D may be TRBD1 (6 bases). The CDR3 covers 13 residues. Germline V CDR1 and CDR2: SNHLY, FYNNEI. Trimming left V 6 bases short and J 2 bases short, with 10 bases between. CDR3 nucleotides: TGTGCCAGCAGCGGACAGTTTAACACTGAAGCTTTCTTT. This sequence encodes CASSGQFNTEAFF. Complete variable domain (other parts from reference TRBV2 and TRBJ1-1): EPEVTQTPSHQVTQMGQEVILRCVPISNHLYFYWYRQILGQKVEFLVSFYNNEISEKSEIFDDQFSVERPDGSNFTLKIRSTKLEDSAMYFCASSGQFNTEAFFGQGTRLTVV.

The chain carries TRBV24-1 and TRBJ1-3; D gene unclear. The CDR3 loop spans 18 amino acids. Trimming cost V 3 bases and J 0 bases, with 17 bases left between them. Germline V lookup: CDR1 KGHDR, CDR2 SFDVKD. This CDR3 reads CATSDVFPGRDSGNTIYF. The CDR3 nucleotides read TGTGCCACCAGTGATGTATTCCCCGGACGGGACTCTGGAAACACCATATATTTT.

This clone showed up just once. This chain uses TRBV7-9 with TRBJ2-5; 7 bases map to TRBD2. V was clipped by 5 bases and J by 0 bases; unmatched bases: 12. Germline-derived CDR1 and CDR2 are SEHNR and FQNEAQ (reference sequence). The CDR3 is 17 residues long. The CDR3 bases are TGTGCCAGCAGCCCCACCCTCCAAGCGGGGAACCAAGAGACCCAGTACTTC. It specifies CASSPTLQAGNQETQYF.

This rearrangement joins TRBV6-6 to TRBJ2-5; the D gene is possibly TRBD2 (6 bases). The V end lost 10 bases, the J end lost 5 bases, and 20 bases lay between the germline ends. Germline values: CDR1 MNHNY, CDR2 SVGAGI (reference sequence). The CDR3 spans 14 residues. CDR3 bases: TGTGCCACCCTACCCCACGGGGGACGGGAGACCCAGTACTTC. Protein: CATLPHGGRETQYF.

The chain's CDR3 is CASSLDRDEQYF. CDR3 DNA sequence: TGTGCCAGCAGTTTAGATCGGGACGAGCAGTACTTC. This sequence joins TRBV12-3 or TRBV12-4 and TRBJ2-7; no reliable D call. The V end lost 1 base, the J end lost 5 bases, and 6 bases lay between the germline ends. The CDR3 covers 12 residues.

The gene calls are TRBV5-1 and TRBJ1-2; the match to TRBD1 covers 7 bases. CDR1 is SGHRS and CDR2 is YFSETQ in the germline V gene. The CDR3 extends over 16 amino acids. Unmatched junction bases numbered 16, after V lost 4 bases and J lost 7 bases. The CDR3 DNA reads TGCGCCAGCAGCGCCGAGGGCCAGGGGGTGAGAGTTGGCTACACCTTC. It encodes CASSAEGQGVRVGYTF.

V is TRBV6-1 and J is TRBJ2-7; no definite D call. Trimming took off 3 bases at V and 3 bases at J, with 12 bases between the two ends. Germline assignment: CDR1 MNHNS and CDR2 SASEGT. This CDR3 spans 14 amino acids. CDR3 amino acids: CASSDKHRDYEQYF. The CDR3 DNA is TGTGCCAGCAGTGACAAACACAGAGACTACGAGCAGTACTTC.

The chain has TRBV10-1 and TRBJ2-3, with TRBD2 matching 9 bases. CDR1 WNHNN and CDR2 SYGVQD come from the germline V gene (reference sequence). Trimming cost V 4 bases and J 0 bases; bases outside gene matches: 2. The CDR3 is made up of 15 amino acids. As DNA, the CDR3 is TGCGCCAGCAGTGGACTAGCGGCTAGCACAGATACGCAGTATTTT. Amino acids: CASSGLAASTDTQYF.

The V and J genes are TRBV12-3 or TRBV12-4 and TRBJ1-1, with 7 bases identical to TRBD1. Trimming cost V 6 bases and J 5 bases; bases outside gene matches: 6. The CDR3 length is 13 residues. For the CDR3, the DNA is TGTGCCAGCAGGCCAACAGGGGCAACTGAAGCTTTCTTT. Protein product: CASRPTGATEAFF.

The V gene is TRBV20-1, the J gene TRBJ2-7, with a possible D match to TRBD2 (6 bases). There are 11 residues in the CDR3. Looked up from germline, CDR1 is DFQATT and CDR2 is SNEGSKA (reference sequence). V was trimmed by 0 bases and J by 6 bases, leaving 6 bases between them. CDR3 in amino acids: CSAREGGEQYF. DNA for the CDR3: TGCAGTGCTAGAGAGGGGGGCGAGCAGTACTTC.

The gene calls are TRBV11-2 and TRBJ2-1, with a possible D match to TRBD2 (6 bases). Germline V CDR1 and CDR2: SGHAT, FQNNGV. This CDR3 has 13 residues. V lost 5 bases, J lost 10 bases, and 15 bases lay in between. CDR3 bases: TGTGCCAGCAGCCCCCCGGGGGTGAGGGAGCAGTTCTTC. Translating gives CASSPPGVREQFF.

The CDR3 sequence is CASSAGAPQGNQPQHF. CDR3 DNA sequence: TGTGCCAGCAGCGCAGGGGCACCCCAGGGCAATCAGCCCCAGCATTTT. This rearrangement joins TRBV9 to TRBJ1-5; TRBD1 might be the D (6 bases). The V end was cut by 3 bases, the J end by 2 bases, with 15 bases between. CDR1 and CDR2 from the germline V gene are SGDLS and YYNGEE. This CDR3 spans 16 amino acids.

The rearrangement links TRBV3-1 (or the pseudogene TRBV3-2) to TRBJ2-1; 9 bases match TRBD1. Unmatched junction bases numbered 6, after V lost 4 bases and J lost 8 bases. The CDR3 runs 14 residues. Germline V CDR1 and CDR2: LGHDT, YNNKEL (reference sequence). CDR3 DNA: TGTGCCAGCAGCCGTGGACAGGGGAACGATGAGCAGTTCTTC. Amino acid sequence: CASSRGQGNDEQFF.

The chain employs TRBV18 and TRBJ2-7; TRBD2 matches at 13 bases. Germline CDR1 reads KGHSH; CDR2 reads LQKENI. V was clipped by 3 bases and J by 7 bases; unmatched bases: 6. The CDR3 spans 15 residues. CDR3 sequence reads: CASSPTGLAGWEQYF. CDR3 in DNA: TGTGCCAGCTCACCGACGGGACTAGCGGGGTGGGAGCAGTACTTC.